Listed below are T cell receptor beta chains from one sample, sequenced in a study of cytomegalovirus exposure and HLA in healthy donors. Here immunoSEQ multiplex PCR was the method, and the copy in TCRdb shows in-frame clones only, minus some. The data show some 330,000 clones, 86% seen once. The sequenced sample was PBMCs. Receptors were obtained from a woman aged 18-29 years in good health and CMV-seronegative. The CDR3 runs from the conserved cysteine through the conserved F or W. Each record gives: clone size, J gene, D gene, V gene, CDR3 DNA, CDR3 protein. D genes are given only for firm matches. The listing skips clone size in some rows; elsewhere it reads once, few, many or a size class.

few,TRBJ2-1,TRBD2,TRBV6-5,TGTGCCAGCAGTTACGCGGGAGGCTCCTACAATGAGCAGTTCTTC,CASSYAGGSYNEQFF
.,TRBJ2-1,TRBD1,TRBV18,TGTGCCAGCTCACCACTGACAGGGGGGTACAATGAGCAGTTCTTC,CASSPLTGGYNEQFF
.,TRBJ2-1,.,TRBV2,TGTGCCAGCAGTGCCGGGAGCTCCTACAATGAGCAGTTCTTC,CASSAGSSYNEQFF
.,TRBJ2-3,TRBD1,TRBV9,TGTGCCAGCAGCCTACGGGACAGGGAGATCACAGATACGCAGTATTTT,CASSLRDREITDTQYF
few,TRBJ2-2,.,TRBV7-6,TGTGCCAGCAGCAACAAAGGGGCATCGAACACCGGGGAGCTGTTTTTT,CASSNKGASNTGELFF
.,TRBJ2-5,TRBD2,TRBV29-1,TGCAGCGTTGGTCGGGGGGGCGGAGAGACCCAGTACTTC,CSVGRGGGETQYF
.,TRBJ2-1,TRBD2,TRBV28,TGTGCCAGCAGTTCGTTAGCGGGGACCTACAATGAGCAGTTCTTC,CASSSLAGTYNEQFF
.,TRBJ2-7,.,TRBV25-1,TGTGCCACCCAAGGACAGTTTTTGGAGCAGTACTTC,CATQGQFLEQYF
.,TRBJ2-1,.,TRBV7-6,TGTGCCAGCAGCTTAACCGGGAGCGGTGAGCAGTTCTTC,CASSLTGSGEQFF
.,TRBJ2-7,.,TRBV7-8,TGTGCCAGCAGCTTAGGGGCAGGTCCCTACGAGCAGTACTTC,CASSLGAGPYEQYF
.,TRBJ2-7,.,TRBV6-5,TGTGCCAGCCTGCCCCAGCGTGGCGGCTACGAGCAGTACTTC,CASLPQRGGYEQYF
once,TRBJ1-1,.,TRBV6-5,TGTGCCAGCAGTTACGAGTCAGGGGTCGGTGAAGCTTTCTTT,CASSYESGVGEAFF
.,TRBJ2-7,.,TRBV27,TGTGCCAGCAGTTTGGCGGGGAGGTACGAGCAGTACTTC,CASSLAGRYEQYF
.,TRBJ2-7,.,TRBV28,TGTGCCAGCAGTCCCCCAGGGGCGAGGAGCTCCTACGAGCAGTACTTC,CASSPPGARSSYEQYF
.,TRBJ2-7,TRBD2,TRBV7-2,TGTGCCAGCAGCTTAGATAGCGGGCCCTACGAGCAGTACTTC,CASSLDSGPYEQYF
.,TRBJ2-5,TRBD2,TRBV7-3,TGTGCCAGCAGCCCCGGGGGGTCGTTACAAGAGACCCAGTACTTC,CASSPGGSLQETQYF
few,TRBJ2-5,TRBD1,TRBV10-1,TGCGCCAGCAGGGACAGGCCGGGGCTACAAGAGACCCAGTACTTC,CASRDRPGLQETQYF
.,TRBJ2-7,.,TRBV2,TGTGCCAGCAGACCGGGGTCTTTCTACGAGCAGTACTTC,CASRPGSFYEQYF
.,TRBJ1-2,TRBD1,TRBV10-3,TGTGCCATCAGTGATGGACAGGCCCTTGGCTACACCTTC,CAISDGQALGYTF
once,TRBJ2-7,.,TRBV5-6,TGTGCCAGCAGCTTGGTCAGGGTTTCCTACGAGCAGTACTTC,CASSLVRVSYEQYF
.,TRBJ2-2,.,TRBV10-3,TGTGCCATCAGTGACAGGAACACCGGGGAGCTGTTTTTT,CAISDRNTGELFF
.,TRBJ2-1,.,TRBV29-1,TGCAGCGCCTCTTCCGGATCTTCGGGAAGCTCCTACAATGAGCAGTTCTTC,CSASSGSSGSSYNEQFF
few,TRBJ2-1,TRBD2,TRBV18,TGTGCCAGCTCCCCTACTACGACTAGCGTGGTTGATGAGCAGTTCTTC,CASSPTTTSVVDEQFF
.,TRBJ1-2,TRBD1,TRBV11-2,TGTGCCAGCAGCTTAGTACTGACAGGGGGCTATGGCTACACCTTC,CASSLVLTGGYGYTF
.,TRBJ2-7,TRBD1,TRBV6-1,TGTGCCTCCCAGGGACAGGTTGCCGGGTACGAGCAGTACTTC,CASQGQVAGYEQYF
.,TRBJ1-1,.,TRBV28,TGTGCCAGCGGGGACATGAACACTGAAGCTTTCTTT,CASGDMNTEAFF
.,TRBJ2-7,TRBD2,TRBV18,TGTGCCAGCTCACCACTAGCGGGAGATTACGAGCAGTACTTC,CASSPLAGDYEQYF
.,TRBJ2-3,TRBD2,TRBV7-9,TGTGCCAGCAGCCCCCCGGGGGGGGGAGATACGCAGTATTTT,CASSPPGGGDTQYF
.,TRBJ2-7,.,TRBV18,TGTGCCAGCTCGCGGGACTTCTCCTACGAGCAGTACTTC,CASSRDFSYEQYF
once,TRBJ2-5,TRBD2,TRBV7-3,TGTGCCAGCAGTAGGACTAGCGGGACCCAAGAGACCCAGTACTTC,CASSRTSGTQETQYF
.,TRBJ2-3,TRBD1,TRBV9,TGTGCCAGCAGCATGAGGGACAGCTACACAGATACGCAGTATTTT,CASSMRDSYTDTQYF
.,TRBJ1-1,.,TRBV6-5,TGTGCCAGCAGTTGGAACAGGGAGGGGACTGAAGCTTTCTTT,CASSWNREGTEAFF
.,TRBJ2-5,TRBD1,TRBV6-5,TGTGCCAGCAGTTACGGACAGGGGGCTGGGGAGACCCAGTACTTC,CASSYGQGAGETQYF
many,TRBJ2-6,TRBD2,TRBV4-3,TGCGCCAGCAGCCAAGATACTAGCGGCTCTGGGGCCAACGTCCTGACTTTC,CASSQDTSGSGANVLTF
.,TRBJ2-3,.,TRBV11-2,TGTGCCAGCAGCTTAGGACGAGACTCTGGAGATACGCAGTATTTT,CASSLGRDSGDTQYF
.,TRBJ2-7,.,TRBV11-2,TGTGCCAGCAGACGCCCCGGGGGGCGCTCCTACGAGCAGTACTTC,CASRRPGGRSYEQYF
.,TRBJ1-1,.,TRBV29-1,TGCAGCGTTGCTGCGGGCTTCGGGGTTGAAGCTTTCTTT,CSVAAGFGVEAFF
.,TRBJ2-1,.,TRBV6-4,TGTGCCAGCAGTGTCGGTCCGACTAGCAATGAGCAGTTCTTC,CASSVGPTSNEQFF
.,TRBJ1-5,TRBD1,TRBV4-1,TGCGCCAGCAGCCGGAGACAGGGGCCTAATAGCAATCAGCCCCAGCATTTT,CASSRRQGPNSNQPQHF
.,TRBJ2-2,TRBD2,TRBV9,TGTGCCAGCAGTCCTCGACTAGCGCCGAACACCGGGGAGCTGTTTTTT,CASSPRLAPNTGELFF
.,TRBJ2-7,.,TRBV6-5,TGTGCCAGCAGTTACGGACAACCTGGCTCCTACGAGCAGTACTTC,CASSYGQPGSYEQYF
.,TRBJ2-2,.,TRBV27,TGTGCCAGCAGTTTATCCGGGACGAACACCGGGGAGCTGTTTTTT,CASSLSGTNTGELFF
.,TRBJ2-1,.,TRBV5-1,TGCGCCAGCAGCTGGCGGGTTGACGGTAACAATGAGCAGTTCTTC,CASSWRVDGNNEQFF
.,TRBJ1-2,.,TRBV27,TGTGCCAGCAGACAGGGAGGGGGCTATGGCTACACCTTC,CASRQGGGYGYTF
.,TRBJ2-3,TRBD2,TRBV28,TGTGCCAGCAGTTCCTACAGCGGGGGTCTCTCTCAGGATACGCAGTATTTT,CASSSYSGGLSQDTQYF
.,TRBJ2-7,TRBD2,TRBV11-2,TGTGCCAGCAGGCGGAGACTAGCGGGAGCCTCCTACGAGCAGTACTTC,CASRRRLAGASYEQYF
.,TRBJ2-7,TRBD2,TRBV5-1,TGCGCCAGCAGTTTTTTACCAGCGGGAGATGTCCCCTACGAGCAGTACTTC,CASSFLPAGDVPYEQYF
.,TRBJ2-7,.,TRBV9,TGTGCCAGCAGCGTATCCGGGCGGGAACCCTACGAGCAGTACTTC,CASSVSGREPYEQYF
.,TRBJ1-1,TRBD1,TRBV5-1,TGCGCCAGCAGCCGGCAGGGGGTAAACACTGAAGCTTTCTTT,CASSRQGVNTEAFF
.,TRBJ2-1,TRBD2,TRBV5-1,TGCGCCAGCAACGGCGGGAGGGGAAATGAGCAGTTCTTC,CASNGGRGNEQFF